This T cell receptor beta chain was sequenced for a study of OX40 agonist ivuxolimab in advanced cancers. At the level of the study: Ivuxolimab, an antibody acting as an agonist of OX40 (CD134), was used to treat patients. Of mixed ages from about 23 to 85 and averaging about 60 years, the group was approximately 80% male. Whole-study results and caveats: CD8+ T cells (on average) carried more expanded clones than CD4+ T cells. Both blood CD4+ and CD8+ T cells showed clonal growth by week 6 at 0.1 to 3.0 mg/kg.

As concerns this clone: Its antigen is not known.

The assay was immunoSEQ multiplex PCR, and TCRdb's table has in-frame clones only and misses some. The sample consists of over 55,000 clones, roughly 81% of them appearing once. Trimming took 2 bases from V and 8 from J, leaving 7 bases between them. The CDR3 is 12 residues long. Looked up from germline, CDR1 is SGHVS and CDR2 is FNYEAQ. This TCR was sampled from an adult with an advanced solid tumor such as melanoma, head and neck, liver or kidney cancer. The rearrangement joins TRBV7-6 to TRBJ2-1; D not resolved. The sequencing here drew on CD4+ or CD8+ T cells sorted from blood, taken in a trial of the OX40 agonist ivuxolimab. The CDR3 sequence is CASSLTPDEQFF. For the CDR3, the DNA is TGTGCCAGCAGCTTAACCCCCGATGAGCAGTTCTTC.